These 18 T cell receptor beta chains share one sample of origin, sequenced in a study of blood T cell repertoires in COVID-19 (dated by TCRdb to 2020 to 2021). The library was prepared using the immunoSEQ multiplex PCR assay. TCRdb obtained this table from immuneACCESS and retained in-frame rearrangements with V and J assigned. These tables miss some clones; where compared with another copy, unresolved V genes account for less than half of the shortfall, and the remainder is unexplained. Within this sample are roughly 150,000 clones, with roughly 87% of them counted one time only. Of the sample, roughly 4% falls within the top ten clones. What was sequenced was PBMCs or T cells enriched from blood (not recorded which). The receptors were gathered from a middle-aged woman who had been exposed to COVID-19.

J is TRBJ2-1 and V is TRBV5-1; the D gene is possibly TRBD2 (5 bases). The CDR3 spans 14 residues. The V and J ends lost 7 bases and 8 bases respectively, with 19 bases between them. Germline CDR1 SGHRS, CDR2 YFSETQ. The DNA for the CDR3 is TGCGCCAGCTCCCGGGAAGGAGATGGCGATGAGCAGTTCTTC. Translated: CASSREGDGDEQFF.

V and J are TRBV5-4 and TRBJ2-1, with 8 bases that match TRBD2. V lost 1 base and J lost 5; bases outside the gene matches: 5. Germline-derived CDR1 and CDR2 are SGHNT and YYREEE (reference sequence). The length of the CDR3 is 15 residues. In DNA form, the CDR3 reads TGTGCCAGCAGCTTGCCGAGCGGGGGAAACAATGAGCAGTTCTTC. It specifies CASSLPSGGNNEQFF.

The chain couples TRBV7-2 to TRBJ1-2, with 8 bases that match TRBD1. V lost 5 bases and J lost 4; bases outside the gene matches: 9. Germline CDR1 SGHTA, CDR2 FQGNSA. The CDR3 length is 15 residues. In DNA form, the CDR3 reads TGTGCCAGCAGCACCTACCTCGGGACAGGCTATGGCTACACCTTC. This encodes CASSTYLGTGYGYTF. Full variable domain (remainder filled in from reference TRBV7-2 and TRBJ1-2): GAGVSQSPSNKVTEKGKDVELRCDPISGHTALYWYRQSLGQGLEFLIYFQGNSAPDKSGLPSDRFSAERTGGSVSTLTIQRTQQEDSAVYLCASSTYLGTGYGYTFGSGTRLTVV.

The J gene is TRBJ2-1, the V gene TRBV7-3; 7 positions match TRBD2. Germline V gene sequence: CDR1 SGHTA, CDR2 FQGTGA. This CDR3 has 13 residues. V trimming: 5 bases; J trimming: 8 bases; junction bases outside the gene matches: 6. As DNA, the CDR3 is TGTGCCAGCAGCCATTTGGGAGGGGATGAGCAGTTCTTC. Protein product: CASSHLGGDEQFF. Complete variable domain (other parts from reference TRBV7-3 and TRBJ2-1): GAGVSQTPSNKVTEKGKYVELRCDPISGHTALYWYRQSLGQGPEFLIYFQGTGAADDSGLPNDRFFAVRPEGSVSTLKIQRTERGDSAVYLCASSHLGGDEQFFGPGTRLTVL.

The V call is TRBV25-1, the J call TRBJ1-3; TRBD1 aligns across 7 bases. CDR3 length: 15 residues. CDR1 is MGHDK, CDR2 SYGVNS, per germline. V dropped 7 bases and J dropped 2; count of bases not matched to a gene: 8. CDR3 sequence: CASMVGGAPGNTIYF. Here the CDR3 DNA reads TGTGCCAGCATGGTAGGGGGCGCCCCTGGAAACACCATATATTTT.

This chain connects TRBV6-5 to TRBJ2-5; a weak D match, TRBD2 (5 bases). The CDR3 contains 14 residues. Germline V CDR1 and CDR2: MNHEY, SVGAGI. V was pared by 3 bases and J by 4 bases, with 12 bases between. The CDR3 here is CASSYWGEGETQYF. The CDR3 nucleotides are TGTGCCAGCAGTTATTGGGGAGAGGGAGAGACCCAGTACTTC.

This sequence joins TRBV28 and TRBJ1-3; D possibly corresponds to TRBD1 (5 bases). The V gene's germline CDR1 is MDHEN and CDR2 SYDVKM. This CDR3 spans 14 amino acids. Trimming shortened V by 7 bases and J by 3 bases, and 13 bases separated the two germline ends. CDR3 in DNA: TGTGCCAGCACCACGGGACTTTTTGGAAACACCATATATTTT. Amino acids: CASTTGLFGNTIYF.

This chain connects TRBV27 to TRBJ1-1; D might be TRBD1 (6 bases). Per germline, CDR1 MNHEY and CDR2 SMNVEV (reference sequence). CDR3 length equals 15 residues. Trimming took off 3 bases at V and 1 base at J, with 12 bases between the two ends. The chain's CDR3 is CASSFSLQGNTEAFF. For the CDR3, the DNA is TGTGCCAGCAGTTTCTCGTTACAGGGGAACACTGAAGCTTTCTTT.

Only one count was recorded for this clone. The genes are TRBV7-2 and TRBJ1-3, with D tentatively TRBD1 (5 bases). In germline, CDR1 is SGHTA, CDR2 FQGNSA. This CDR3 spans 13 amino acids. V lost 5 bases to trimming and J lost 5 bases, with 10 bases between them. CDR3: CASSPRVRNTIYF. The CDR3 DNA is TGTGCCAGCAGCCCCAGGGTACGAAACACCATATATTTT.

The rearrangement uses TRBV19 and TRBJ1-3; maybe TRBD1 (6 bases). The CDR3 runs to 14 residues. Trimming took off 4 bases at V and 3 bases at J, with 10 bases between the two ends. Germline V lookup: CDR1 LNHDA, CDR2 SQIVND (reference sequence). CDR3 sequence: CASSTDRFGNTIYF. The DNA for the CDR3 is TGTGCCAGTAGTACAGACAGGTTTGGAAACACCATATATTTT.

The chain has TRBV19 and TRBJ1-2; 12 bases map to TRBD1. Germline lookup yields CDR1 LNHDA and CDR2 SQIVND (reference sequence). This CDR3 comprises 17 residues. Unmatched junction bases numbered 10, after V lost 4 bases and J lost 4 bases. As DNA, the CDR3 is TGTGCCAGTAGTACGCTCGGGACAGGGGGCGACGGCTATGGCTACACCTTC. Translating it yields CASSTLGTGGDGYGYTF.

This rearrangement joins TRBV19 to TRBJ1-5; D unclear. This CDR3 has 15 residues. CDR1 is LNHDA, CDR2 SQIVND, per germline (reference sequence). The V gene lost 6 bases and the J gene lost 0 bases, with 12 bases spanning the gap. CDR3 region: CASSKTRYSNQPQHF. CDR3 in DNA: TGTGCCAGTAGCAAGACACGGTATAGCAATCAGCCCCAGCATTTT.

This chain uses TRBV10-3 with TRBJ2-3, with TRBD2 matching over 13 bases. Germline V gene data show CDR1 as ENHRY and CDR2 as SYGVKD. The CDR3 covers 15 residues. The ends lost 7 bases at V and 5 bases at J; junction bases unmatched: 6. Here the CDR3 reads CAITALAGGIDTQYF. The CDR3 DNA sequence: TGTGCCATCACTGCACTAGCGGGGGGGATAGATACGCAGTATTTT.

The chain links TRBV5-1 to TRBJ1-6, with D hard to call. Trimming removed 5 bases from V and 7 bases from J, with 13 bases in between. The CDR3 is 14 amino acids. The germline V gene has CDR1 SGHRS and CDR2 YFSETQ. CDR3 protein: CASSPMRENSPLHF. The DNA for the CDR3 is TGCGCCAGCAGTCCTATGAGGGAGAATTCACCCCTCCACTTT.

The genes are TRBV29-1 and TRBJ2-7; D perhaps matches TRBD2 (7 bases). The germline V gene has CDR1 SQVTM and CDR2 ANQGSEA. This CDR3 spans 12 amino acids. The V end was cut by 1 base, the J end by 6 bases, with 10 bases between. The CDR3 DNA reads TGCAGCGTTGAAGGACGGGGGGCCGAGCAGTACTTC. It is translated as CSVEGRGAEQYF.

V gene TRBV14 combines with J gene TRBJ1-4; 7 bases are a match to TRBD1. The CDR3 runs 15 residues. Germline CDR1 is SGHDN and CDR2 is FVKESK. After removal of 4 bases from V and 7 bases from J, the junction contained 9 bases not matched to a gene. The CDR3 region has the DNA TGTGCCAGCAGCCGCCTGGGACAGTCCCGTGAAAAACTGTTTTTT. This gives the protein CASSRLGQSREKLFF. Looking up the rest from reference TRBV14 and TRBJ1-4 gives the full variable domain: EAGVTQFPSHSVIEKGQTVTLRCDPISGHDNLYWYRRVMGKEIKFLLHFVKESKQDESGMPNNRFLAERTGGTYSTLKVQPAELEDSGVYFCASSRLGQSREKLFFGSGTQLSVL.

The chain couples TRBV27 to TRBJ1-2; TRBD1 is a possible D gene (6 bases). V was clipped by 5 bases and J by 1 base, with 14 bases between them. Germline V gene data show CDR1 as MNHEY and CDR2 as SMNVEV (reference sequence). This CDR3 is 15 amino acids long. CDR3: CASSPTGPYNYGYTF. The DNA for the CDR3 is TGTGCCAGCAGTCCAACAGGGCCCTATAACTATGGCTACACCTTC.

The chain joins TRBV5-1 to TRBJ2-7; TRBD2 might be the D (7 bases). Trimming stripped 6 bases from V and 4 bases from J, with 17 bases between. Germline V gene lookup returns CDR1 SGHRS and CDR2 YFSETQ. This CDR3 has 14 residues. This chain's CDR3 is CASTKRGGSYEQYF. In DNA form, the CDR3 reads TGCGCCAGCACCAAGAGGGGGGGTTCGTACGAGCAGTACTTC. Looking up the rest from reference TRBV5-1 and TRBJ2-7 gives the full variable domain: KAGVTQTPRYLIKTRGQQVTLSCSPISGHRSVSWYQQTPGQGLQFLFEYFSETQRNKGNFPGRFSGRQFSNSRSEMNVSTLELGDSALYLCASTKRGGSYEQYFGPGTRLTVT.